Presented here are 21 T cell receptor beta chains from one specimen sequenced in a study of glioma-infiltrating T cells. The iRepertoire nested amplicon-rescue multiplex PCR amplified TCR alpha and beta CDR3s from RNA. TCRdb reprocessed the multiplex PCR reads via MiXCR and lists one record per CDR3 protein. The data hold about 380,000 distinct CDR3 sequences, with around 38% observed a single time. The sequencing sample was made of glioma tissue, nonneoplastic brain tissue, or PBMCs (not recorded which). Receptors were obtained from a human donor with low-grade glioma or glioblastoma, undergoing nonglioma brain surgery, or in good health (not recorded which).

The V and J genes are TRBV29-1 and TRBJ2-1; maybe TRBD1 (6 bases). V shed 7 bases and J shed 5 bases, with 15 bases lying between them. CDR1 and CDR2 from the germline V gene are SQVTM and ANQGSEA. This CDR3 spans 13 amino acids. Here the CDR3 reads CSGRPGHNNEQFF. CDR3 coding DNA: TGCAGCGGGCGACCGGGACATAACAATGAGCAGTTCTTC.

This clonotype was counted a single time. A read error may be the cause here, since a much bigger clone is one base away. This chain uses TRBV20-1 with TRBJ1-2; TRBD1 matches 7 bases. The germline CDR1 and CDR2 sequences are DFQATT and SNEGSKA (reference sequence). Trimming cost V 4 bases and J 5 bases; bases outside gene matches: 16. The CDR3 length is 16 residues. CDR3 DNA: TGCAGTGCTACCGGGGACTTACTAAGGGGGCCTTATGGCTACACCTTC. Translation gives CSATGDLLRGPYGYTF.

This clonotype appeared many times. DNA of the CDR3: TGTGCCAGCAGTTACCGACGGGATACGCAGTATTTT. This translates into CASSYRRDTQYF. The chain couples TRBV6-2 or TRBV6-3 to TRBJ2-3; no definite D call. Per the germline V gene, CDR1 is MNHEY and CDR2 is SVGEGT. The CDR3 has 12 residues. The V and J ends lost 2 bases and 6 bases respectively, with 6 bases between them.

Many counts were recorded for this clonotype. CDR3 loop: CASSLDLAYEQYF. CDR3 coding DNA: TGTGCCAGCAGCTTAGATCTGGCCTACGAGCAGTACTTC. This chain connects TRBV11-2 to TRBJ2-7; D gene uncertain. This CDR3 region has 13 residues. The germline CDR1 and CDR2 sequences are SGHAT and FQNNGV. Trimming pared 0 bases from V and 2 bases from J, leaving 5 bases between.

The sample holds many counts of this clonotype. The chain carries TRBV27 and TRBJ1-2; 9 positions agree with TRBD1. V gave up 8 bases and J gave up 8 bases; unmatched junction bases: 6. Germline V lookup: CDR1 MNHEY, CDR2 SMNVEV (reference sequence). This CDR3 contains 12 residues. In DNA, the CDR3 is TGTGCCAGCTACGGGACAGGGAAGGGCTACACCTTC. It is translated as CASYGTGKGYTF.

A few counts support this clonotype. The chain carries TRBV20-1 and TRBJ2-7; D is perhaps TRBD2 (6 bases). The CDR3 runs 16 residues. From germline, CDR1 is DFQATT and CDR2 SNEGSKA (reference sequence). V lost 0 bases and J lost 0, with 15 bases in between. CDR3 DNA: TGCAGTGCTAGAGACCCCCGAGCGGGCGCCTCCTACGAGCAGTACTTC. Translation gives CSARDPRAGASYEQYF.

The rearrangement links TRBV7-9 to TRBJ1-5, with D unresolved. The germline V and J ends were trimmed by 5 bases and 1 base, with 12 bases remaining between them. Germline V gene lookup returns CDR1 SEHNR and CDR2 FQNEAQ (reference sequence). There are 15 residues in the CDR3. In nucleotides, the CDR3 is TGTGCCAGCAGCCAAGGGTTTACAAGCAATCAGCCCCAGCATTTT. Translating gives CASSQGFTSNQPQHF.

This clonotype was picked up a small number of times. This rearrangement joins TRBV20-1 to TRBJ2-1; D is perhaps TRBD1 (5 bases). CDR1 is DFQATT and CDR2 is SNEGSKA in the germline V gene (reference sequence). Trimming took off 6 bases at V and 7 bases at J, with 13 bases between the two ends. CDR3 size: 12 residues. The CDR3 coding sequence is TGCAGTGCCAAGGGGTGGGGAAATGAGCAGTTCTTC. The encoded protein is CSAKGWGNEQFF.

Only a few counts were recorded for this clonotype. This chain uses TRBV12-3 or TRBV12-4 with TRBJ2-2; no clear D gene. The CDR3 contains 15 residues. Trimming left V 4 bases short and J 3 bases short, with 12 bases between. CDR3 sequence reads: CASSSMQPDTGELFF. CDR3 sequence (DNA): TGTGCCAGCAGTTCAATGCAGCCTGACACCGGGGAGCTGTTTTTT.

The chain recombines TRBV12-3 or TRBV12-4 with TRBJ1-2; D gene ambiguous. V gave up 6 bases and J gave up 1 base, with 15 bases separating them. The length of the CDR3 is 15 residues. CDR3 protein: CASSLISSVNYGYTF. CDR3 sequence (DNA): TGTGCCAGCAGCTTAATTTCCAGCGTTAACTATGGCTACACCTTC.

About this clonotype itself: A much bigger clone sits one base away, suggesting this may be a read error. The chain carries TRBV6-1 and TRBJ1-5, with D hard to call. Per germline, CDR1 MNHNS and CDR2 SASEGT. This CDR3 is 14 amino acids long. CDR3 bases: TGTGCCAGCAGTTGGTTTTTAATCAATCAGCCCCGGCATTTT. Translation gives CASSWFLINQPRHF.

This clonotype came up a few times. The chain employs TRBV15 and TRBJ2-1; TRBD2 matches at 7 bases. Trimming cost V 1 base and J 2 bases; bases outside gene matches: 5. CDR1 and CDR2 (germline): LNHNV, YYDKDF (reference sequence). The CDR3 runs to 16 residues. The CDR3 nucleotides are TGTGCCACCAGCAGAGCCGGGAGGCGGACCTACAATGAGCAGTTCTTC. It specifies CATSRAGRRTYNEQFF.

The chain is built from TRBV4-3 and TRBJ2-2; perhaps TRBD1 as D (5 bases). Looked up from germline, CDR1 is LGHNA and CDR2 is YSLEER. This CDR3 is built from 17 residues. Trimming pared 0 bases from V and 4 bases from J, leaving 15 bases between. Here the CDR3 reads CASSQEESRAVTGELFF. CDR3 DNA: TGCGCCAGCAGCCAAGAAGAATCCAGGGCGGTCACCGGGGAGCTGTTTTTT.

Points on this clonotype: This sequence may be a read error, since a much larger clone differs from it by one base. The conserved phenylalanine or tryptophan normally closing the CDR3 is absent here, so this likely arose from a read error. The V call is TRBV27, the J call TRBJ2-3; possible D gene TRBD1, 6 bases. V gave up 5 bases and J gave up 8 bases, with 8 bases separating them. Germline CDR1 and CDR2: MNHEY and SMNVEV (reference sequence). The CDR3 consists of 11 residues. CDR3 in amino acids: CASSRGGTQYL. CDR3 DNA sequence: TGTGCCAGCAGTCGAGGGGGTACGCAGTATTTA.

This clonotype was picked up a small number of times. The chain links TRBV5-4 to TRBJ2-1; D might be TRBD1 (6 bases). V was pared by 4 bases and J by 8 bases, with 10 bases between. This CDR3 comprises 12 residues. The germline CDR1 and CDR2 sequences are SGHNT and YYREEE (reference sequence). For the CDR3, the DNA is TGTGCCAGCAGCCAGACAGGCGATGAGCAGTTCTTC. As protein: CASSQTGDEQFF.

The J gene is TRBJ2-5, the V gene TRBV6-6; 12 bases agree with TRBD2. This CDR3 contains 17 residues. V gave up 5 bases and J gave up 5 bases; unmatched junction bases: 12. Germline V lookup: CDR1 MNHNY, CDR2 SVGAGI (reference sequence). CDR3 sequence (DNA): TGTGCCAGCAGTGGGAATCCGACTAGCGGGAGTGTGGAGACCCAGTACTTC. Its protein is CASSGNPTSGSVETQYF.

This chain links TRBV7-2 with TRBJ2-7; 9 bases align to TRBD1. Germline CDR1 is SGHTA and CDR2 is FQGNSA. V dropped 5 bases and J dropped 2; count of bases not matched to a gene: 4. The CDR3 is 14 residues long. The CDR3 spells CASSRTGVAYEQYF. The CDR3 bases are TGTGCCAGCAGCCGGACAGGGGTCGCCTACGAGCAGTACTTC.

Details on this clonotype: This clone may be a read error of a much larger clone one base away. This chain connects TRBV6-6 to TRBJ2-4, with D hard to call. This CDR3 comprises 15 residues. Between the trimmed V and J ends, which lost 0 bases and 5 bases, there was a span of 11 bases. Germline CDR1 reads MNHNY; CDR2 reads SVGAGI (reference sequence). The CDR3 DNA reads as TGTGCCAGCAGTTACTCCCAGTCGGCCGAAAACATTCAGTACTTC. Protein: CASSYSQSAENIQYF.

The chain links TRBV7-2 to TRBJ2-7; the match to TRBD1 covers 9 bases. V trimming: 4 bases; J trimming: 0 bases; junction bases outside the gene matches: 10. The CDR3 runs 17 residues. Germline V gene lookup returns CDR1 SGHTA and CDR2 FQGNSA. CDR3 nucleotide sequence: TGTGCCAGCAGCTACCGACAGGGGGGGTTTACCTCCTACGAGCAGTACTTC. As protein: CASSYRQGGFTSYEQYF.

The chain employs TRBV6-2 or TRBV6-3 and TRBJ2-7; D gene ambiguous. Trimming removed 7 bases from V and 2 bases from J, with 12 bases in between. The CDR3 consists of 13 residues. Germline V gene lookup returns CDR1 MNHEY and CDR2 SVGEGT. The chain's CDR3 is CASTDSGPYEQYF. The DNA for the CDR3 is TGTGCCAGCACGGATTCCGGACCCTACGAGCAGTACTTC.

The V call is TRBV19, the J call TRBJ2-7; D remains ambiguous. CDR1 and CDR2 (germline): LNHDA, SQIVND (reference sequence). The CDR3 consists of 13 residues. The V end lost 3 bases, the J end lost 1 base, and 7 bases lay between the germline ends. The CDR3 region has the DNA TGTGCCAGTAGTATGGGGAATTCCTACGAGCAGTACTTC. It specifies CASSMGNSYEQYF.